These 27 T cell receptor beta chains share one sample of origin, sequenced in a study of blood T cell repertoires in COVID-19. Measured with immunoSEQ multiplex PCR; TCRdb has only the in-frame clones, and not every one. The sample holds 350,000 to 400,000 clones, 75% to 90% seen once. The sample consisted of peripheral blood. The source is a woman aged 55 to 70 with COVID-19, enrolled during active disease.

This CDR3 is CASSQSPERSYNEQFF. The CDR3 DNA reads as TGCGCCAGCAGCCAAAGTCCGGAGCGGTCCTACAATGAGCAGTTCTTC. The chain has TRBV4-3 and TRBJ2-1, with D perhaps matching TRBD2 (5 bases). The V end was cut by 2 bases, the J end by 1 base, with 12 bases between. The V gene's germline CDR1 is LGHNA and CDR2 YSLEER. The CDR3 length is 16 residues.

CDR3 loop: CASSELGDGYTF. In nucleotides, the CDR3 is TGTGCCAGCAGTGAACTAGGGGATGGCTACACCTTC. The chain has TRBV25-1 and TRBJ1-2, with D maybe TRBD1 (5 bases). The CDR3 is made up of 12 amino acids. Trimming took 2 bases from V and 6 from J, leaving 7 bases between them. Germline CDR1 MGHDK, CDR2 SYGVNS.

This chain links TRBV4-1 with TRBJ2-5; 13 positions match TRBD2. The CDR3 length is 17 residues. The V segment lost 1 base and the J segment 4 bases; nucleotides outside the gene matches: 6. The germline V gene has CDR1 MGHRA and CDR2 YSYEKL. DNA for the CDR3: TGCGCCAGCAGCCAAGGAACTAGCGGGGGGGCGAGAGAGACCCAGTACTTC. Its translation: CASSQGTSGGARETQYF.

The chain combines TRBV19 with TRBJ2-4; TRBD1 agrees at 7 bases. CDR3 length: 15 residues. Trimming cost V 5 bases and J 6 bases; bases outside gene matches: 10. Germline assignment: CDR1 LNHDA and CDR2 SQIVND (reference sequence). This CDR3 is CASSPGQEWTNIQYF. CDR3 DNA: TGTGCCAGTAGTCCCGGACAGGAATGGACAAACATTCAGTACTTC. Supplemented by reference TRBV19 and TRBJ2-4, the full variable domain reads DGGITQSPKYLFRKEGQNVTLSCEQNLNHDAMYWYRQDPGQGLRLIYYSQIVNDFQKGDIAEGYSVSREKKESFPLTVTSAQKNPTAFYLCASSPGQEWTNIQYFGAGTRLSVL.

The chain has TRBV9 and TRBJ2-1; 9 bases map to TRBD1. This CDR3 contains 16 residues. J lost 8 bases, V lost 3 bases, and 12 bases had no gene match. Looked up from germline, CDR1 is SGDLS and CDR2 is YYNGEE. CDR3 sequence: CASSASTGGFIDEQFF. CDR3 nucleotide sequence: TGTGCCAGCAGCGCCAGTACAGGGGGCTTCATTGATGAGCAGTTCTTC.

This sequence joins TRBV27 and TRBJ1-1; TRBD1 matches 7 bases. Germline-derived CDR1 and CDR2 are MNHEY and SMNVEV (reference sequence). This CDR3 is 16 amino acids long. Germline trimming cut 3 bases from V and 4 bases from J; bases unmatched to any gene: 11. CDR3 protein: CASSFIFVRGITEAFF. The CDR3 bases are TGTGCCAGCAGTTTTATCTTTGTCAGGGGGATCACTGAAGCTTTCTTT.

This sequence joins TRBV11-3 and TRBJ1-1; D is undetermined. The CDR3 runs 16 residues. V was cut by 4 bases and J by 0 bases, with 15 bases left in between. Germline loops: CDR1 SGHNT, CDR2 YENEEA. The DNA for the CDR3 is TGTGCCAGCAGCTCCCCCCGGGTCGGGATGAACACTGAAGCTTTCTTT. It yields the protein CASSSPRVGMNTEAFF.

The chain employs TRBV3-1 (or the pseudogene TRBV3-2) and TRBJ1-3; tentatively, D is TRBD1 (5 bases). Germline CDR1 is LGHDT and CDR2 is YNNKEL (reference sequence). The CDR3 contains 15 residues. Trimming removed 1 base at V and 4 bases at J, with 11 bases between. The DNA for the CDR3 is TGTGCCAGCAGCCAAGGGTCAGGGTTCGGAAACACCATATATTTT. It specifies CASSQGSGFGNTIYF.

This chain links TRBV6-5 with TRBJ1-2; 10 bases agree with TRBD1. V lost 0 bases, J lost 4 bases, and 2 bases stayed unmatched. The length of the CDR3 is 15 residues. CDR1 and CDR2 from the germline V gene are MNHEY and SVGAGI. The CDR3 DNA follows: TGTGCCAGCAGTTACTCGGACAGGGGGGCCTATGGCTACACCTTC. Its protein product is CASSYSDRGAYGYTF.

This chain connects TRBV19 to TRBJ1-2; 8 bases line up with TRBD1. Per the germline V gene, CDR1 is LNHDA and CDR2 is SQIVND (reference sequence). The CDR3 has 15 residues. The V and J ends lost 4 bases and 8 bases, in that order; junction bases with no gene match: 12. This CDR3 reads CASSTDRGLLGGYTF. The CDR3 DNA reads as TGTGCCAGTAGTACAGACAGGGGCCTCCTCGGGGGCTACACCTTC. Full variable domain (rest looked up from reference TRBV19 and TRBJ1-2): DGGITQSPKYLFRKEGQNVTLSCEQNLNHDAMYWYRQDPGQGLRLIYYSQIVNDFQKGDIAEGYSVSREKKESFPLTVTSAQKNPTAFYLCASSTDRGLLGGYTFGSGTRLTVV.

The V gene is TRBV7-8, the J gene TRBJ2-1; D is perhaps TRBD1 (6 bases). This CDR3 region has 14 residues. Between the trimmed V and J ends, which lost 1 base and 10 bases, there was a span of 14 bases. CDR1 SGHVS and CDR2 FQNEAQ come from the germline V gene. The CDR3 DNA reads TGTGCCAGCAGCTTAGAGTCTTCCAGGGGCGAGCAGTTCTTC. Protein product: CASSLESSRGEQFF.

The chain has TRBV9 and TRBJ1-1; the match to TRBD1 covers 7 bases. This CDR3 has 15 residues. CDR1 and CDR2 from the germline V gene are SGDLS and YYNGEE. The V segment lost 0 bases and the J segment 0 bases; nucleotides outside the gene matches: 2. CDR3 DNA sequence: TGTGCCAGCAGCGTAGAAGGGACAGTGAACACTGAAGCTTTCTTT. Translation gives CASSVEGTVNTEAFF. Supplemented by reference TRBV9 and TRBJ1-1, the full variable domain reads DSGVTQTPKHLITATGQRVTLRCSPRSGDLSVYWYQQSLDQGLQFLIQYYNGEERAKGNILERFSAQQFPDLHSELNLSSLELGDSALYFCASSVEGTVNTEAFFGQGTRLTVV.

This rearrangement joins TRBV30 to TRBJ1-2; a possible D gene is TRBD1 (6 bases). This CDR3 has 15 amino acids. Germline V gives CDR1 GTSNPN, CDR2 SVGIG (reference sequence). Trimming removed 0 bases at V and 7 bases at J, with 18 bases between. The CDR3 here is CAWSVSGFLGGGYTF. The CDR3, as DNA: TGTGCCTGGAGTGTATCGGGCTTTTTAGGGGGTGGCTACACCTTC.

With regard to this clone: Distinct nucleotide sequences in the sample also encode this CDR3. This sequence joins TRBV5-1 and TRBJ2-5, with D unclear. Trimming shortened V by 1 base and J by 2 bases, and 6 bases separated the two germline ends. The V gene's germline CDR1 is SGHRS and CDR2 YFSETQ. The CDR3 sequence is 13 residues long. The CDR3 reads CASSLFQQETQYF. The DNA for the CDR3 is TGCGCCAGCAGCTTGTTCCAACAAGAGACCCAGTACTTC. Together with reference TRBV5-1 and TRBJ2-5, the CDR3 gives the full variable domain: KAGVTQTPRYLIKTRGQQVTLSCSPISGHRSVSWYQQTPGQGLQFLFEYFSETQRNKGNFPGRFSGRQFSNSRSEMNVSTLELGDSALYLCASSLFQQETQYFGPGTRLLVL.

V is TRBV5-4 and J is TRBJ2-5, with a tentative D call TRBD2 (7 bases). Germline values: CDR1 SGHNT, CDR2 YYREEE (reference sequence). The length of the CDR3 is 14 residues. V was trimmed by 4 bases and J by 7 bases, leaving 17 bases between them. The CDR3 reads CASSEGGAEGTQYF. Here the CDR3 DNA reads TGTGCCAGCAGCGAGGGGGGGGCTGAAGGGACCCAGTACTTC.

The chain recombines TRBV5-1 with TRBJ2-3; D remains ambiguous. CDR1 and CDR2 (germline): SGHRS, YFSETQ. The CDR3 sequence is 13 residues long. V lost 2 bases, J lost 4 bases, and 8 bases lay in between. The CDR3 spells CASSLDTADTQYF. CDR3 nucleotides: TGCGCCAGCAGCTTAGACACCGCAGATACGCAGTATTTT. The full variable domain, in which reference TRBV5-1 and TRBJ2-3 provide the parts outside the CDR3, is KAGVTQTPRYLIKTRGQQVTLSCSPISGHRSVSWYQQTPGQGLQFLFEYFSETQRNKGNFPGRFSGRQFSNSRSEMNVSTLELGDSALYLCASSLDTADTQYFGPGTRLTVL.

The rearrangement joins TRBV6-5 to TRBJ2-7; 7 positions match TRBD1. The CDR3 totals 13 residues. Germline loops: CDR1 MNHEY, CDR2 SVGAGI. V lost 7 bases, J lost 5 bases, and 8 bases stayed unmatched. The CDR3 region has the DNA TGTGCCAGCAACGACAGGGCCTGGGACGAGCAGTACTTC. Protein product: CASNDRAWDEQYF.

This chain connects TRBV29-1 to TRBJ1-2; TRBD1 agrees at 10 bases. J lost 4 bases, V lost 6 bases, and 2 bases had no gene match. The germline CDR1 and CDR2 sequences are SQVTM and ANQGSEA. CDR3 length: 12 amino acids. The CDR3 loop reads CSVRDRGYGYTF. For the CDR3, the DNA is TGCAGCGTGAGGGACAGGGGCTATGGCTACACCTTC.

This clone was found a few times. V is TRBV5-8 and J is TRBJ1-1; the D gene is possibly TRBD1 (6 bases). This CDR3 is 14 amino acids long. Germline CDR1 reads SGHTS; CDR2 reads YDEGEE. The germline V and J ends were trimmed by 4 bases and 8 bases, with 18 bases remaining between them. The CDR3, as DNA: TGTGCCAGCAGCACTTACACCGGGACATCCGAAGCTTTCTTT. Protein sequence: CASSTYTGTSEAFF.

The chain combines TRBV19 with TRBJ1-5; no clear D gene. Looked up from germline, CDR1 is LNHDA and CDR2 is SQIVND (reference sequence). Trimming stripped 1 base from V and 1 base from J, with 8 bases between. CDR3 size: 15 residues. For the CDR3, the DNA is TGTGCCAGTAGTATAGGGCGCGGGAGCAATCAGCCCCAGCATTTT. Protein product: CASSIGRGSNQPQHF.

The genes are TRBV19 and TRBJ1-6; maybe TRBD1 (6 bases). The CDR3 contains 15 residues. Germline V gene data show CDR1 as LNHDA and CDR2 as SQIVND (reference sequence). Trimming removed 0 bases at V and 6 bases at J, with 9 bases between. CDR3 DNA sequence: TGTGCCAGTAGTATAGATCCAGGGGTTAATTCACCCCTCCACTTT. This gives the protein CASSIDPGVNSPLHF.

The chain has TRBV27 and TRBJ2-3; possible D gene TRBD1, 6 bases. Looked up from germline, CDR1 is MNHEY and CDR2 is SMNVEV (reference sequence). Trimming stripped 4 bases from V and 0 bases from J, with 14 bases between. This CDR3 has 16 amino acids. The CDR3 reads CASSSGQSGSTDTQYF. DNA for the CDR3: TGTGCCAGCAGTTCCGGACAGTCCGGTAGCACAGATACGCAGTATTTT.

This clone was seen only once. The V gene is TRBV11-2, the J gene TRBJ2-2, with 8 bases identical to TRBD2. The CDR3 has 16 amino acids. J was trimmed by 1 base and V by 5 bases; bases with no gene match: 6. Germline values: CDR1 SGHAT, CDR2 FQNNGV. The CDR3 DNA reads TGTGCCAGCAGCCTCCCCGGGACTAGGAACACCGGGGAGCTGTTTTTT. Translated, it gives CASSLPGTRNTGELFF.

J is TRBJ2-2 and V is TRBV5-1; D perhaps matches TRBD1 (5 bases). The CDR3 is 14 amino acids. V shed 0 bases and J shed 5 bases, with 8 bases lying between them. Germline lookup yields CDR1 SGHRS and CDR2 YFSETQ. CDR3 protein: CASSLGKGTGELFF. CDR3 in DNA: TGCGCCAGCAGCTTGGGGAAGGGGACCGGGGAGCTGTTTTTT.

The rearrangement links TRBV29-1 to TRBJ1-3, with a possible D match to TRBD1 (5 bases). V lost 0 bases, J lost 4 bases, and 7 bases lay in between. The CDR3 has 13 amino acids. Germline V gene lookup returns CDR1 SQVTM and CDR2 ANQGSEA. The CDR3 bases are TGCAGCGTTGAAGACAGGGCAGGAAACACCATATATTTT. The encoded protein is CSVEDRAGNTIYF.

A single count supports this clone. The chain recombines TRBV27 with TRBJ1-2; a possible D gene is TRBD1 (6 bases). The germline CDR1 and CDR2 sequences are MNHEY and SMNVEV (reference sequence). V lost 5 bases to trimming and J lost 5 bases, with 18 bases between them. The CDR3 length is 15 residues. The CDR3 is CASSPGTFNLYGYTF. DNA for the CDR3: TGTGCCAGCAGTCCTGGGACATTTAACCTTTATGGCTACACCTTC.

For the CDR3, the DNA is TGTGCCAGCAGCTTCCAGACCCTCGCGGTGGAAGCTTTCTTT. Amino acid sequence: CASSFQTLAVEAFF. The chain links TRBV5-6 to TRBJ1-1; D remains ambiguous. Trimming cost V 2 bases and J 8 bases, with 16 bases left between them. The CDR3 is 14 residues long. Germline V gene data show CDR1 as SGHDT and CDR2 as YYEEEE.